This T cell receptor (beta chain) was captured by sequencing in a study of cytomegalovirus exposure and HLA in healthy donors. Study in general: The approximately 130 validation repertoires matched the 666 first-cohort repertoires in platform, a later analysis reported.

Generated by immunoSEQ multiplex PCR, the TCRdb table keeps only in-frame clones and is missing some. Found here are 110,000 to 150,000 clones, just under 90% of them singletons; the top ten hold 6.2%. Whole-study results and caveats: According to a later analysis, TCR clusters from the first cohort tended to co-occur in the 120 or so validation repertoires. The authors listed 180 or so TCR beta chains as cytomegalovirus-associated. Many donors carried some public TCRs, although rarity characterized most TCR sequences.

Details on this clone: Its specificity is not known.

V dropped 3 bases and J dropped 4 bases, with 13 bases sitting between them. Germline V gene sequence: CDR1 MNHEY, CDR2 SVGAGI. This CDR3 region has 14 residues. Sequencing used PBMCs. This rearrangement joins TRBV6-5 to TRBJ2-7, with D possibly TRBD2 on 6 matching bases. The sequence was collected from a woman aged 25 to 39 in good health and CMV-seropositive. CDR3 nucleotide sequence: TGTGCCAGCAGTTATACTAGCTCGGGATACGAGCAGTACTTC. Encoded protein: CASSYTSSGYEQYF.